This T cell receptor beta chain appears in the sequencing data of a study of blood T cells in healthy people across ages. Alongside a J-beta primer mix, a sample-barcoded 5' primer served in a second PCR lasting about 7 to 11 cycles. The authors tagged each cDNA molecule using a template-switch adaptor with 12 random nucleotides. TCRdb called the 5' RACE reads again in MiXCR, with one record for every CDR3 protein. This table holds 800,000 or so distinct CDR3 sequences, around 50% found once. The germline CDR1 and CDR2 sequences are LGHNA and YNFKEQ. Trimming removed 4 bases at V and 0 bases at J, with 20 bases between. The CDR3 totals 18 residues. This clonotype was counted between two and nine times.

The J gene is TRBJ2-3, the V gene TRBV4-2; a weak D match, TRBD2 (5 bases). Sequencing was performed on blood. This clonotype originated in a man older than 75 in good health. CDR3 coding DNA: TGTGCCAGCAGCCCACGACCCGTAAGGCGGACTAGCACAGATACGCAGTATTTT. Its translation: CASSPRPVRRTSTDTQYF.